The 32 T cell receptor beta chains below were found in one sample sequenced in a study of blood T cell repertoires in COVID-19. TCRdb's copy holds only in-frame clones and misses some; the assay was immunoSEQ multiplex PCR. Of more than 300,000 clones in the sample, less than 90% were seen once. The sample comprised PBMCs or T cells enriched from blood (not recorded which). These TCRs come from a woman aged 50 to 60 who had recovered from COVID-19.

V usage is TRBV2 and J usage is TRBJ1-5, with a weak D call TRBD1 (5 bases). This CDR3 comprises 17 residues. CDR1 SNHLY and CDR2 FYNNEI come from the germline V gene. Trimming shortened V by 6 bases and J by 0 bases, and 18 bases separated the two germline ends. CDR3 loop: CASSPWGRTNSNQPQHF. Here the CDR3 DNA reads TGTGCCAGCAGCCCCTGGGGCAGGACGAATAGCAATCAGCCCCAGCATTTT.

Notes on this clone: A read error may produce the germline difference seen at one junction end. The chain joins TRBV2 to TRBJ1-6; 9 bases line up with TRBD1. The V gene's germline CDR1 is SNHLY and CDR2 FYNNEI. CDR3 length equals 14 residues. This CDR3 is CASREGQGNLPLHF. DNA of the CDR3: TGTGCCAGCAGGGAGGGACAGGGTAATTTACCCCTCCACTTT.

The chain carries TRBV11-2 and TRBJ2-5; D is unclear. Trimming cost V 0 bases and J 1 base, with 12 bases left between them. Germline values: CDR1 SGHAT, CDR2 FQNNGV. The CDR3 covers 16 residues. For the CDR3, the DNA is TGTGCCAGCAGCTTAGATCCGGCGGCCCTCCAAGAGACCCAGTACTTC. Translated, it gives CASSLDPAALQETQYF.

The J gene is TRBJ2-1, the V gene TRBV30, with no clear D. This CDR3 is built from 12 residues. Germline-derived CDR1 and CDR2 are GTSNPN and SVGIG (reference sequence). V dropped 0 bases and J dropped 4 bases, with 4 bases sitting between them. The CDR3 is CAWSVRYNEQFF. The CDR3, as DNA: TGTGCCTGGAGTGTACGGTACAATGAGCAGTTCTTC.

The rearrangement links TRBV27 to TRBJ1-2, with 10 bases identical to TRBD1. J gave up 4 bases and V 5 bases, and 10 bases lay outside the gene matches. This CDR3 is built from 16 residues. Per the germline V gene, CDR1 is MNHEY and CDR2 is SMNVEV (reference sequence). The CDR3 spells CASSGTGVLRGYGYTF. In DNA form, the CDR3 reads TGTGCCAGCAGTGGGACAGGGGTCCTCCGAGGCTATGGCTACACCTTC.

J is TRBJ1-5 and V is TRBV6-5, with 7 bases aligning to TRBD1. CDR3 length: 15 residues. The germline V gene encodes CDR1 MNHEY and CDR2 SVGAGI. The trim removed 6 bases at V and 1 base at J, leaving 6 bases unmatched. CDR3 bases: TGTGCCAGCAGGGGAACGGACAGGAGCAATCAGCCCCAGCATTTT. Translated: CASRGTDRSNQPQHF.

The count of this clone is one. The rearrangement links TRBV4-2 to TRBJ1-5; no reliable D call. Germline loops: CDR1 LGHNA, CDR2 YNFKEQ. The length of the CDR3 is 15 residues. V lost 2 bases and J 7 bases, leaving 15 bases between the germline ends. The CDR3 region has the DNA TGTGCCAGCAGCCAATTTTTTGGTGGCGGGCAGCCCCAGCATTTT. Protein sequence: CASSQFFGGGQPQHF.

V and J are TRBV11-1 and TRBJ1-1, with 8 bases identical to TRBD1. There are 13 residues in the CDR3. Germline V CDR1 and CDR2: SGHAT, FQDESV (reference sequence). V shed 5 bases, J shed 4 bases, and the junction held 3 bases outside the gene matches. The CDR3 region has the DNA TGTGCCAGCAGCCCCAGGGGGCTCACTGAAGCTTTCTTT. This sequence encodes CASSPRGLTEAFF.

The chain joins TRBV4-1 to TRBJ1-2, with D tentatively TRBD1 (5 bases). CDR3 length equals 13 residues. V was cut by 2 bases and J by 4 bases, with 8 bases left in between. CDR1 and CDR2 (germline): MGHRA, YSYEKL. The chain's CDR3 is CASSQQGFYGYTF. In DNA, the CDR3 is TGCGCCAGCAGCCAACAGGGTTTCTATGGCTACACCTTC.

The chain joins TRBV6-5 to TRBJ1-5, with 9 bases identical to TRBD1. CDR1 is MNHEY, CDR2 SVGAGI, per germline. J gave up 1 base and V 6 bases, and 4 bases lay outside the gene matches. The CDR3 is 15 residues long. CDR3 bases: TGTGCCAGCAGAGGGGGACAGGGAAGCAATCAGCCCCAGCATTTT. This sequence encodes CASRGGQGSNQPQHF.

This clone was detected a few times. V and J are TRBV5-1 and TRBJ1-4; 7 bases align to TRBD1. The V segment lost 0 bases and the J segment 13 bases; nucleotides outside the gene matches: 9. Germline CDR1 and CDR2: SGHRS and YFSETQ. The CDR3 has 14 amino acids. DNA of the CDR3: TGCGCCAGCAGCTTGGACAGGGGTAGTCAGGGACTGTTTTTT. It yields the protein CASSLDRGSQGLFF.

The chain couples TRBV4-1 to TRBJ1-1; 10 bases align to TRBD1. The CDR3 contains 16 residues. Germline CDR1 MGHRA, CDR2 YSYEKL. J gave up 2 bases and V 3 bases, and 6 bases lay outside the gene matches. CDR3 coding DNA: TGCGCCAGCAGCCAGCCCGGGACAGGGGTTAACACTGAAGCTTTCTTT. Translating it yields CASSQPGTGVNTEAFF.

In the case of this clone: At one boundary the junction diverges from the germline segment, which might be a read error. The chain employs TRBV13 and TRBJ2-7; 9 bases align to TRBD2. Germline V CDR1 and CDR2: PRHDT, FYEKMQ (reference sequence). The CDR3 has 15 amino acids. The CDR3 here is CASRLAGDPSYEQYF. The CDR3 DNA follows: TGTGCCAGCAGGTTAGCGGGAGATCCCTCCTACGAGCAGTACTTC.

The V and J genes are TRBV11-3 and TRBJ2-1; TRBD1 matches 7 bases. The CDR3 loop spans 15 amino acids. V lost 3 bases, J lost 4 bases, and 6 bases stayed unmatched. Germline CDR1 SGHNT, CDR2 YENEEA. The CDR3 bases are TGTGCCAGCAGCTTGGGAACGACAGGGTACAATGAGCAGTTCTTC. Its protein product is CASSLGTTGYNEQFF.

V gene TRBV7-9 combines with J gene TRBJ2-7, with 12 bases fitting TRBD1. V dropped 4 bases and J dropped 5; count of bases not matched to a gene: 9. CDR3 length: 16 amino acids. Germline CDR1 is SEHNR and CDR2 is FQNEAQ (reference sequence). The CDR3 DNA follows: TGTGCCAGCAGCTCCTTCCCGGGACAGGGGGCAAACGAGCAGTACTTC. This encodes CASSSFPGQGANEQYF.

This clone has more than one count but fewer than ten. The same CDR3 also results from other DNA sequences found in this sample. The chain employs TRBV5-1 and TRBJ1-2; D remains ambiguous. The CDR3 contains 12 residues. Germline CDR1 and CDR2: SGHRS and YFSETQ. Trimming cost V 4 bases and J 5 bases, with 9 bases left between them. DNA for the CDR3: TGCGCCAGCAGCCTCGACTCATATGGCTACACCTTC. Translated, it gives CASSLDSYGYTF.

The gene calls are TRBV5-4 and TRBJ1-1; D may be TRBD1 (5 bases). V lost 4 bases to trimming and J lost 1 base, with 17 bases between them. Germline CDR1 reads SGHNT; CDR2 reads YYREEE (reference sequence). This CDR3 has 16 amino acids. CDR3 sequence reads: CASSPGGVQGNTEAFF. DNA of the CDR3: TGTGCCAGCAGCCCCGGGGGGGTGCAGGGGAACACTGAAGCTTTCTTT.

J is TRBJ1-2 and V is TRBV7-2; TRBD1 matches 10 bases. CDR3 length: 16 residues. The V and J ends lost 1 base and 4 bases, in that order; junction bases with no gene match: 6. The germline CDR1 and CDR2 sequences are SGHTA and FQGNSA. CDR3 amino acids: CASSLVMGQGPYGYTF. CDR3 nucleotide sequence: TGTGCCAGCAGCTTAGTCATGGGACAGGGGCCCTATGGCTACACCTTC.

This chain uses TRBV7-3 with TRBJ1-5; weak D call: TRBD1 (5 bases). The CDR3 length is 14 residues. V was pared by 5 bases and J by 3 bases, with 11 bases between. Per the germline V gene, CDR1 is SGHTA and CDR2 is FQGTGA. CDR3 region: CASSRSGNNQPQHF. In DNA form, the CDR3 reads TGTGCCAGCAGCCGCTCAGGGAACAATCAGCCCCAGCATTTT.

V is TRBV30 and J is TRBJ1-3, with D maybe TRBD1 (5 bases). The CDR3 consists of 15 residues. The V gene lost 2 bases and the J gene lost 0 bases, with 11 bases spanning the gap. CDR1 GTSNPN and CDR2 SVGIG come from the germline V gene (reference sequence). The CDR3 DNA follows: TGTGCCTGGAGTCCGACAGAAAACTCTGGAAACACCATATATTTT. Translated: CAWSPTENSGNTIYF.

The chain has TRBV7-2 and TRBJ1-2, with 7 bases lining up with TRBD1. CDR1 and CDR2 (germline): SGHTA, FQGNSA. The CDR3 loop spans 14 amino acids. V shed 0 bases, J shed 9 bases, and the junction held 7 bases outside the gene matches. This chain's CDR3 is CASSLAQGTGSYTF. As DNA, the CDR3 is TGTGCCAGCAGCTTAGCACAGGGGACCGGTAGCTACACCTTC.

V usage is TRBV11-2 and J usage is TRBJ2-5; TRBD2 aligns across 8 bases. CDR3 length: 15 residues. With V trimmed by 5 bases and J by 1 base, 6 bases remained unmatched. CDR1 is SGHAT and CDR2 is FQNNGV in the germline V gene. The CDR3 here is CASSPVAGFQETQYF. CDR3 nucleotide sequence: TGTGCCAGCAGCCCGGTAGCGGGATTCCAAGAGACCCAGTACTTC.

The V and J genes are TRBV14 and TRBJ2-5; D is perhaps TRBD2 (5 bases). This CDR3 region has 14 residues. The germline V gene encodes CDR1 SGHDN and CDR2 FVKESK. The V end was cut by 2 bases, the J end by 5 bases, with 12 bases between. CDR3 DNA: TGTGCCAGCAGCCAACTACGGACGGGGGAGACCCAGTACTTC. Its protein product is CASSQLRTGETQYF.

V and J are TRBV9 and TRBJ2-7, with a weak D call TRBD1 (5 bases). The CDR3 totals 17 residues. The V gene lost 1 base and the J gene lost 6 bases, with 23 bases spanning the gap. The germline CDR1 and CDR2 sequences are SGDLS and YYNGEE. The CDR3 nucleotides read TGTGCCAGCAGCGTATCAACAGGCGAAGGTGGTTCTCCCGAGCAGTACTTC. Its translation: CASSVSTGEGGSPEQYF.

The chain employs TRBV11-3 and TRBJ2-7, with TRBD1 identical over 8 bases. The V segment lost 4 bases and the J segment 3 bases; nucleotides outside the gene matches: 5. Germline V gives CDR1 SGHNT, CDR2 YENEEA. CDR3 length: 14 amino acids. The CDR3 spells CASSSFGQGYEQYF. DNA of the CDR3: TGTGCCAGCAGCTCATTCGGACAGGGCTACGAGCAGTACTTC.

The chain recombines TRBV5-4 with TRBJ1-4, with a possible D match to TRBD1 (5 bases). The length of the CDR3 is 15 residues. V lost 1 base to trimming and J lost 8 bases, with 15 bases between them. Germline lookup yields CDR1 SGHNT and CDR2 YYREEE (reference sequence). In DNA form, the CDR3 reads TGTGCCAGCAGCTTGAGGGTCGGGGGTCGCGAAAAACTGTTTTTT. This translates into CASSLRVGGREKLFF.

The chain links TRBV5-6 to TRBJ1-2, with TRBD1 as a possible D gene (6 bases). The CDR3 has 16 amino acids. Trimming stripped 4 bases from V and 7 bases from J, with 23 bases between. Per germline, CDR1 SGHDT and CDR2 YYEEEE. The CDR3 here is CASSTTGTLNWGGYTF. The DNA of the CDR3 is TGTGCCAGCAGCACCACCGGGACACTAAACTGGGGTGGCTACACCTTC.

In DNA, the CDR3 is TGTGCCTGGAGTGTCGTCGGGAACAGCAATCAGCCCCAGCATTTT. Translation gives CAWSVVGNSNQPQHF. The chain has TRBV30 and TRBJ1-5; D unclear. The germline CDR1 and CDR2 sequences are GTSNPN and SVGIG (reference sequence). The CDR3 covers 15 residues. Trimming removed 0 bases at V and 1 base at J, with 10 bases between.

The chain recombines TRBV5-1 with TRBJ1-4; 9 nucleotides agree with TRBD1. CDR1 and CDR2 (germline): SGHRS, YFSETQ. With 2 bases clipped from V and 5 bases from J, the junction kept 7 bases outside the gene matches. This CDR3 is 16 amino acids long. The CDR3 nucleotides read TGCGCCAGCAGCTTTTTACCGGGACAGGGAAATGAAAAACTGTTTTTT. This gives the protein CASSFLPGQGNEKLFF.

This clone appeared many times. The chain links TRBV19 to TRBJ1-5, with a tentative D call TRBD1 (6 bases). Trimming removed 3 bases from V and 4 bases from J, with 13 bases in between. The germline V gene has CDR1 LNHDA and CDR2 SQIVND (reference sequence). CDR3 length: 15 amino acids. In nucleotides, the CDR3 is TGTGCCAGTAGTATGCAGGGGAACCCGAATCAGCCCCAGCATTTT. It yields the protein CASSMQGNPNQPQHF. The whole variable domain, filled in from reference TRBV19 and TRBJ1-5, reads DGGITQSPKYLFRKEGQNVTLSCEQNLNHDAMYWYRQDPGQGLRLIYYSQIVNDFQKGDIAEGYSVSREKKESFPLTVTSAQKNPTAFYLCASSMQGNPNQPQHFGDGTRLSIL.

The chain joins TRBV5-4 to TRBJ1-1; TRBD1 matches 10 bases. Germline V lookup: CDR1 SGHNT, CDR2 YYREEE (reference sequence). V shed 4 bases, J shed 5 bases, and the junction held 8 bases outside the gene matches. This CDR3 is built from 15 residues. The DNA of the CDR3 is TGTGCCAGCAGCCAATTGGGACAGGGGAGAACTGAAGCTTTCTTT. This sequence encodes CASSQLGQGRTEAFF.

V usage is TRBV7-8 and J usage is TRBJ2-3; 7 positions agree with TRBD1. V shed 3 bases and J 5 bases; nucleotides not matched to a gene: 5. Germline V gene sequence: CDR1 SGHVS, CDR2 FQNEAQ. The CDR3 sequence is 14 residues long. CDR3 in amino acids: CASSFTDRRDTQYF. In DNA form, the CDR3 reads TGTGCCAGCAGCTTCACGGACAGGAGAGATACGCAGTATTTT.